This TCR beta chain came from a study of vaccination effects on CD4 cells after COVID-19. Study information: Following the second dose by a median of 72 days, the post-vaccine samples were obtained. Points from the study as a whole: Long after vaccination, the clones induced by infection and by vaccine shrank markedly in size.

Concerning this clone: Its antigen is as yet unknown.

Measured with immunoSEQ multiplex PCR; TCRdb has only the in-frame clones, and not every one. The profile shows roughly 71,000 clones, about 80% of them singletons. Expansion with viral peptide pools was applied to antigen-specific CD4+ T cells by the ViraFEST assay prior to sequencing. Upon completion of around ten days in culture, CD4+ T cells were isolated. The cohort was immunized with two doses of either the BNT162b2 or mRNA-1273 vaccine. Sequencing used CD4+ T cells from PBMCs cultured with HCoV-OC43 spike peptides, obtained after COVID-19 vaccination. Stated subset: HCoV-OC43 spike overlapping peptide pool stimulation. This sequence was found in a human donor who received a COVID-19 vaccine.

Written as DNA, the CDR3 is TGTGCCAGCAGCCGGACGAGATCAGGGTTTGGCAATCAGCCCCAGCATTTT. It codes for CASSRTRSGFGNQPQHF. The chain links TRBV7-8 to TRBJ1-5, with D possibly TRBD1 on 5 matching bases. The V end was cut by 5 bases, the J end by 2 bases, with 19 bases between. CDR1 SGHVS and CDR2 FQNEAQ come from the germline V gene. The CDR3 has 17 amino acids.